Below are 29 T cell receptor beta chains sequenced from a single sample in a study of shared clonotypes between healthy human individuals. Here immunoSEQ multiplex PCR was the method, and the copy in TCRdb shows in-frame clones only, minus some. The sample records some 1,400,000 clones, approximately 96% being singletons. The sample comprised naive CD4+ T cells sorted from blood. Subset denoted: CD45RA+ positively selected. The receptor set was obtained from a man in his thirties or forties in good health.

This chain links TRBV19 with TRBJ2-2, with D tentatively TRBD1 (6 bases). Trimming removed 2 bases from V and 0 bases from J, with 13 bases in between. This CDR3 contains 17 residues. Germline values: CDR1 LNHDA, CDR2 SQIVND (reference sequence). The CDR3 loop is CASSISLDSSNTGELFF. The CDR3 coding sequence is TGTGCCAGTAGTATATCTCTGGACAGCTCGAACACCGGGGAGCTGTTTTTT. The variable domain in full, completed from reference TRBV19 and TRBJ2-2, reads DGGITQSPKYLFRKEGQNVTLSCEQNLNHDAMYWYRQDPGQGLRLIYYSQIVNDFQKGDIAEGYSVSREKKESFPLTVTSAQKNPTAFYLCASSISLDSSNTGELFFGEGSRLTVL.

The chain combines TRBV2 with TRBJ2-7; the D gene is possibly TRBD2 (5 bases). The CDR3 spans 13 residues. With 7 bases removed from V and 6 bases from J, the gap between germline ends came to 16 bases. CDR1 is SNHLY, CDR2 FYNNEI, per germline. In nucleotides, the CDR3 is TGTGCCAGCACGTTCATGGCGGGCGGCGAGCAGTACTTC. Translated, it gives CASTFMAGGEQYF.

The chain couples TRBV9 to TRBJ2-5; D remains ambiguous. Germline CDR1 is SGDLS and CDR2 is YYNGEE. The CDR3 has 14 amino acids. Trimming left V 2 bases short and J 4 bases short, with 12 bases between. In nucleotides, the CDR3 is TGTGCCAGCAGCGTCTCGTCCGGTTCAGAGACCCAGTACTTC. This sequence encodes CASSVSSGSETQYF. Complete variable domain (other parts from reference TRBV9 and TRBJ2-5): DSGVTQTPKHLITATGQRVTLRCSPRSGDLSVYWYQQSLDQGLQFLIQYYNGEERAKGNILERFSAQQFPDLHSELNLSSLELGDSALYFCASSVSSGSETQYFGPGTRLLVL.

This chain connects TRBV29-1 to TRBJ2-5, with TRBD2 identical over 10 bases. The germline V gene has CDR1 SQVTM and CDR2 ANQGSEA. The CDR3 covers 14 residues. V lost 4 bases and J lost 5; bases outside the gene matches: 7. The CDR3 spells CSVARTSGHETQYF. DNA for the CDR3: TGCAGCGTTGCCAGGACTAGCGGCCACGAGACCCAGTACTTC.

The table lists this clone with a count of one. The chain recombines TRBV11-3 with TRBJ2-1; D is perhaps TRBD2 (6 bases). The germline V gene has CDR1 SGHNT and CDR2 YENEEA. Trimming took 1 base from V and 7 from J, leaving 8 bases between them. The CDR3 has 13 amino acids. For the CDR3, the DNA is TGTGCCAGCAGCTTAGGACTAGGGAATGAGCAGTTCTTC. Translation gives CASSLGLGNEQFF.

About this clone: The junction departs from germline at one end; a sequencing error may be responsible. J is TRBJ2-5 and V is TRBV6-5, with 7 bases fitting TRBD2. The germline V gene encodes CDR1 MNHEY and CDR2 SVGAGI. The CDR3 runs 10 residues. The CDR3 DNA reads TGTGCCAGCAGTTGGGACTACCTGAACTTC. This sequence encodes CASSWDYLNF.

The chain joins TRBV29-1 to TRBJ2-7, with a tentative D call TRBD2 (6 bases). The CDR3 has 16 residues. The V gene's germline CDR1 is SQVTM and CDR2 ANQGSEA. V was shortened by 3 bases and J by 5 bases, with 23 bases between the two germline ends. DNA for the CDR3: TGCAGCGTTGAGGCTTTCCCGGGAGCCTCCAGGCACGAGCAGTACTTC. Translating gives CSVEAFPGASRHEQYF.

The chain employs TRBV2 and TRBJ2-2, with D possibly being TRBD1 or TRBD2 (5 bases each). V was trimmed by 6 bases and J by 5 bases, leaving 10 bases between them. The CDR3 runs 13 residues. Germline values: CDR1 SNHLY, CDR2 FYNNEI. The CDR3 nucleotides read TGTGCCAGCAGCGGGACGCCAACCGGGGAGCTGTTTTTT. It is translated as CASSGTPTGELFF.

This chain uses TRBV29-1 with TRBJ2-7, with a tentative D call TRBD1 (6 bases). Germline CDR1 and CDR2: SQVTM and ANQGSEA. This CDR3 contains 14 residues. Trimming removed 3 bases at V and 3 bases at J, with 15 bases between. CDR3 DNA sequence: TGCAGCGTTGATCGGTGGGGGACAAGCTACGAGCAGTACTTC. It yields the protein CSVDRWGTSYEQYF.

The chain combines TRBV28 with TRBJ2-5, with TRBD2 matching 8 bases. CDR1 MDHEN and CDR2 SYDVKM come from the germline V gene. Trimming cost V 4 bases and J 1 base; bases outside gene matches: 5. The CDR3 is made up of 15 amino acids. CDR3 sequence reads: CASSYPSGLQETQYF. In DNA, the CDR3 is TGTGCCAGCAGTTATCCTAGCGGGCTCCAAGAGACCCAGTACTTC.

This clone was picked up a small number of times. CDR3: CASSTDRALPQHF. In DNA form, the CDR3 reads TGTGCCAGTAGTACCGACAGGGCCTTGCCCCAGCATTTT. The chain has TRBV19 and TRBJ1-5, with TRBD1 identical over 7 bases. CDR3 size: 13 residues. The J segment lost 9 bases and the V segment lost 4 bases, leaving 6 bases of the junction unmatched. CDR1 is LNHDA, CDR2 SQIVND, per germline (reference sequence).

The J gene is TRBJ2-5, the V gene TRBV5-1, with D possibly matching TRBD2 (6 bases). CDR1 and CDR2 from the germline V gene are SGHRS and YFSETQ. V was pared by 4 bases and J by 5 bases, with 12 bases between. This CDR3 contains 13 residues. CDR3 amino acids: CASSGEVRETQYF. The CDR3 bases are TGCGCCAGCAGCGGGGAGGTCAGGGAGACCCAGTACTTC.

This clone was picked up one time. This chain links TRBV15 with TRBJ2-6; tentative D call: TRBD1 (6 bases). Per the germline V gene, CDR1 is LNHNV and CDR2 is YYDKDF (reference sequence). Trimming left V 1 base short and J 12 bases short, with 13 bases between. There are 14 residues in the CDR3. The CDR3 loop is CATSRVDSPLVLTF. The CDR3 DNA reads TGTGCCACCAGCAGAGTGGACAGTCCTCTCGTCCTGACTTTC.

J is TRBJ1-5 and V is TRBV7-2; 8 nucleotides align to TRBD1. The J segment lost 0 bases and the V segment lost 1 base, leaving 8 bases of the junction unmatched. The CDR3 runs 18 residues. Germline V gene sequence: CDR1 SGHTA, CDR2 FQGNSA. The CDR3 DNA reads as TGTGCCAGCAGCTTAGTTGGGACAGGAGATTATAGCAATCAGCCCCAGCATTTT. It encodes CASSLVGTGDYSNQPQHF. Full variable domain (outside the CDR3, taken from reference TRBV7-2 and TRBJ1-5): GAGVSQSPSNKVTEKGKDVELRCDPISGHTALYWYRQSLGQGLEFLIYFQGNSAPDKSGLPSDRFSAERTGGSVSTLTIQRTQQEDSAVYLCASSLVGTGDYSNQPQHFGDGTRLSIL.

The chain has TRBV25-1 and TRBJ2-7, with D possibly being TRBD2 (6 bases). This CDR3 is built from 15 residues. Germline-derived CDR1 and CDR2 are MGHDK and SYGVNS. Trimming took 4 bases from V and 0 from J, leaving 13 bases between them. CDR3 in DNA: TGTGCCAGCAGTGCCGGACTACTACGCTCCTACGAGCAGTACTTC. Translation gives CASSAGLLRSYEQYF.

V usage is TRBV25-1 and J usage is TRBJ2-5; possibly TRBD2 for D (5 bases). Germline CDR1 reads MGHDK; CDR2 reads SYGVNS. Trimming left V 1 base short and J 5 bases short, with 17 bases between. This CDR3 spans 16 amino acids. The CDR3 loop reads CASSEFVPAGEETQYF. In DNA form, the CDR3 reads TGTGCCAGCAGTGAATTTGTCCCGGCGGGTGAGGAGACCCAGTACTTC.

V and J are TRBV28 and TRBJ2-7, with D possibly TRBD1 on 6 matching bases. Trimming took 7 bases from V and 4 from J, leaving 23 bases between them. The V gene's germline CDR1 is MDHEN and CDR2 SYDVKM. The CDR3 loop spans 16 amino acids. The DNA for the CDR3 is TGTGCCAGCACCCTTGGGGGCGGTCTAGGATATTACGAGCAGTACTTC. Translating it yields CASTLGGGLGYYEQYF.

In its sample, this clone was seen once. The chain employs TRBV19 and TRBJ2-7; 9 bases agree with TRBD1. This CDR3 region has 15 residues. CDR1 is LNHDA, CDR2 SQIVND, per germline (reference sequence). V lost 5 bases to trimming and J lost 1 base; unmatched junction nucleotides: 6. For the CDR3, the DNA is TGTGCCAGTAGTGCGGACAGGGGCCTTTCCTACGAGCAGTACTTC. Protein sequence: CASSADRGLSYEQYF.

V gene TRBV2 combines with J gene TRBJ2-2; 8 nucleotides align to TRBD1. The CDR3 loop spans 16 amino acids. Germline V gene sequence: CDR1 SNHLY, CDR2 FYNNEI. V shed 6 bases and J 5 bases; nucleotides not matched to a gene: 11. The CDR3 bases are TGTGCCAGCAGAGCCGGGACAGGTTTGGGGACCGGGGAGCTGTTTTTT. Translating it yields CASRAGTGLGTGELFF.

As regards this clone: The same CDR3 arises from other DNA sequences in this sample as well. V gene TRBV27 combines with J gene TRBJ2-3; D could derive from TRBD1 or TRBD2 (5 bases each). Per germline, CDR1 MNHEY and CDR2 SMNVEV (reference sequence). The CDR3 consists of 13 residues. V lost 3 bases and J 3 bases, leaving 7 bases between the germline ends. CDR3 loop: CASSLRGTDTQYF. For the CDR3, the DNA is TGTGCCAGCAGTTTGAGGGGAACAGATACGCAGTATTTT.

In this sample, this clone turned up once. This sequence joins TRBV19 and TRBJ2-7; D possibly corresponds to TRBD1 (7 bases). Germline values: CDR1 LNHDA, CDR2 SQIVND (reference sequence). The CDR3 is 18 residues long. V dropped 5 bases and J dropped 0 bases, with 23 bases sitting between them. CDR3 loop: CASSRAGQPFRGSYEQYF. In DNA form, the CDR3 reads TGTGCCAGTAGTCGCGCGGGACAGCCCTTTAGGGGCTCCTACGAGCAGTACTTC.

The J gene is TRBJ2-1, the V gene TRBV2; 7 bases match TRBD1. CDR3 length equals 16 residues. CDR1 is SNHLY, CDR2 FYNNEI, per germline. J lost 0 bases, V lost 5 bases, and 7 bases had no gene match. CDR3 sequence reads: CASSRLRQGSYNEQFF. CDR3 nucleotides: TGTGCCAGCAGTCGGCTGCGACAGGGCTCCTACAATGAGCAGTTCTTC.

The V call is TRBV4-2, the J call TRBJ2-2, with 10 bases matching TRBD1. Losses at the gene ends were 3 bases for V and 6 bases for J; bases not matched to a gene: 4. Germline values: CDR1 LGHNA, CDR2 YNFKEQ. The CDR3 runs to 15 residues. CDR3 residues: CASSQGQGRAGELFF. The CDR3 nucleotides read TGTGCCAGCAGCCAGGGACAGGGGCGGGCCGGGGAGCTGTTTTTT.

This rearrangement joins TRBV18 to TRBJ1-1; TRBD1 might be the D (5 bases). CDR3 length: 14 residues. The germline V gene has CDR1 KGHSH and CDR2 LQKENI. The V gene lost 0 bases and the J gene lost 8 bases, with 13 bases spanning the gap. Here the CDR3 reads CASSPPVKQAEAFF. The CDR3, as DNA: TGTGCCAGCTCACCACCGGTTAAACAGGCAGAAGCTTTCTTT.

This sequence joins TRBV14 and TRBJ2-1; 8 bases map to TRBD2. V lost 3 bases and J lost 8; bases outside the gene matches: 12. The CDR3 has 16 amino acids. Germline-derived CDR1 and CDR2 are SGHDN and FVKESK. The CDR3 here is CASSQGLDLFRDEQFF. CDR3 DNA: TGTGCCAGCAGCCAGGGACTAGATCTTTTTCGGGATGAGCAGTTCTTC.

This clone is a singleton in its sample. The chain carries TRBV7-2 and TRBJ2-7; a possible D gene is TRBD2 (5 bases). The CDR3 runs to 14 residues. Trimming removed 5 bases at V and 2 bases at J, with 13 bases between. Germline V gene data show CDR1 as SGHTA and CDR2 as FQGNSA. CDR3 protein: CASSPRRYPYEQYF. CDR3 bases: TGTGCCAGCAGCCCCCGGAGGTACCCCTACGAGCAGTACTTC.

The chain links TRBV20-1 to TRBJ1-2; D is uncertain. CDR1 is DFQATT and CDR2 is SNEGSKA in the germline V gene (reference sequence). The CDR3 is 10 residues long. V lost 5 bases and J 8 bases, leaving 9 bases between the germline ends. CDR3 in DNA: TGCAGTGCTCCTAAACAGGGCTACACCTTC. Its translation is CSAPKQGYTF.

CDR3 DNA: TGTGCCAGCAGCGATAACAGGGACCCCAAAAACATTCAGTACTTC. This codes for CASSDNRDPKNIQYF. The rearrangement joins TRBV11-3 to TRBJ2-4; tentative D call: TRBD1 (6 bases). This CDR3 region has 15 residues. The germline gives CDR1 SGHNT, CDR2 YENEEA. Trimming took 5 bases from V and 2 from J, leaving 13 bases between them.

The chain uses TRBV28 and TRBJ2-1; no clear D gene. V was cut by 8 bases and J by 6 bases, with 8 bases left in between. The V gene's germline CDR1 is MDHEN and CDR2 SYDVKM. The CDR3 covers 11 residues. Written as DNA, the CDR3 is TGTGCCAGCCGAACAGTCAATGAGCAGTTCTTC. It encodes CASRTVNEQFF.